The 30 T cell receptor beta chains in this list originate from one sample, sequenced in a study of graft-versus-host responses after intestinal transplantation (dated by TCRdb to the early 2020s). The antigens of these receptors remain unknown. This sample's time point label indicates: cells obtained before transplantation from donor or recipient. Library creation used the immunoSEQ multiplex PCR assay. TCRdb holds this immuneACCESS table with in-frame rearrangements only. Some clones are missing; in checked studies, unresolved V genes explain under half, and the rest has no known cause. The sample has 99,000 or so clones on record, less than 90% of them singletons. 0.9% of the sample is taken by the ten largest. The sequenced sample was unstimulated CD4+ T cells sorted from spleen or lymph node cells, obtained before intestinal transplant. The receptors come from a human donor who received an intestinal transplant.

This clone was seen more than once but under ten times. The chain is built from TRBV5-6 and TRBJ2-7, with D hard to call. Germline V CDR1 and CDR2: SGHDT, YYEEEE. V shed 2 bases and J shed 6 bases, with 12 bases lying between them. The CDR3 is 13 residues long. The CDR3 protein is CASSFIGLGEQYF. CDR3 coding DNA: TGTGCCAGCAGCTTTATAGGGTTAGGCGAGCAGTACTTC.

The chain employs TRBV4-2 and TRBJ2-3; 8 positions agree with TRBD2. J lost 2 bases, V lost 1 base, and 8 bases had no gene match. This CDR3 has 17 amino acids. Germline V CDR1 and CDR2: LGHNA, YNFKEQ. The CDR3 sequence is CASSQVGLALSTDTQYF. In nucleotides, the CDR3 is TGTGCCAGCAGCCAAGTTGGACTAGCCTTATCCACAGATACGCAGTATTTT.

This clone was picked up a small number of times. The DNA of the CDR3 is TGCGCCAGCAGCCAAGCACGAGGACAGGGGGACTATGGCTACACCTTC. This encodes CASSQARGQGDYGYTF. The chain carries TRBV4-1 and TRBJ1-2; 10 positions match TRBD1. Germline V gives CDR1 MGHRA, CDR2 YSYEKL. This CDR3 has 16 residues. With 1 base clipped from V and 3 bases from J, the junction kept 5 bases outside the gene matches.

This chain connects TRBV5-1 to TRBJ2-3; TRBD2 agrees at 7 bases. CDR1 is SGHRS and CDR2 is YFSETQ in the germline V gene. The CDR3 sequence is 14 residues long. The J segment lost 3 bases and the V segment lost 4 bases, leaving 5 bases of the junction unmatched. CDR3 nucleotides: TGCGCCAGCAGCCGGGACTATCAGACAGATACGCAGTATTTT. As protein: CASSRDYQTDTQYF.

V usage is TRBV19 and J usage is TRBJ1-2; 9 positions agree with TRBD1. The germline V gene encodes CDR1 LNHDA and CDR2 SQIVND (reference sequence). V was clipped by 0 bases and J by 5 bases; unmatched bases: 13. CDR3 size: 18 residues. In DNA, the CDR3 is TGTGCCAGTAGTATAGAACGGACAGGGGCCCCTCCTTGGTATGGCTACACCTTC. Its translation: CASSIERTGAPPWYGYTF.

The chain carries TRBV19 and TRBJ2-3; D perhaps matches TRBD2 (6 bases). V was shortened by 3 bases and J by 0 bases, with 10 bases between the two germline ends. Germline CDR1 reads LNHDA; CDR2 reads SQIVND (reference sequence). The CDR3 spans 15 residues. The CDR3 here is CASSISGGSTDTQYF. In DNA, the CDR3 is TGTGCCAGTAGTATTTCCGGGGGAAGCACAGATACGCAGTATTTT.

CDR3 coding DNA: TGTGCCAGTAGTATCCCACAAGGAGTGAACACTGAAGCTTTCTTT. Protein product: CASSIPQGVNTEAFF. J is TRBJ1-1 and V is TRBV19; D gene uncertain. The CDR3 covers 15 residues. Germline values: CDR1 LNHDA, CDR2 SQIVND (reference sequence). Between the trimmed V and J ends, which lost 3 bases and 0 bases, there was a span of 11 bases. Full variable domain (missing parts from reference TRBV19 and TRBJ1-1): DGGITQSPKYLFRKEGQNVTLSCEQNLNHDAMYWYRQDPGQGLRLIYYSQIVNDFQKGDIAEGYSVSREKKESFPLTVTSAQKNPTAFYLCASSIPQGVNTEAFFGQGTRLTVV.

The chain has TRBV19 and TRBJ2-3; TRBD2 matches at 8 bases. The V gene's germline CDR1 is LNHDA and CDR2 SQIVND (reference sequence). Germline trimming cut 4 bases from V and 4 bases from J; bases unmatched to any gene: 7. The CDR3 runs to 15 residues. In DNA form, the CDR3 reads TGTGCCAGTAGTACCCAGCGGGAGAGGTCAGATACGCAGTATTTT. Its protein product is CASSTQRERSDTQYF.

The count of this clone is one. The chain carries TRBV4-1 and TRBJ1-5; perhaps TRBD1 as D (5 bases). Germline values: CDR1 MGHRA, CDR2 YSYEKL. The CDR3 covers 15 residues. Trimming left V 0 bases short and J 5 bases short, with 11 bases between. The CDR3 spells CASSQEEGLDQPQHF. CDR3 nucleotides: TGCGCCAGCAGCCAAGAAGAGGGGCTCGATCAGCCCCAGCATTTT.

This clone was seen just once. The V call is TRBV4-1, the J call TRBJ2-1, with 7 bases identical to TRBD2. The CDR3 covers 17 residues. J lost 2 bases, V lost 1 base, and 8 bases had no gene match. From germline, CDR1 is MGHRA and CDR2 YSYEKL. The CDR3 here is CASSQAVAGLTYNEQFF. CDR3 DNA sequence: TGCGCCAGCAGCCAAGCTGTAGCGGGCCTTACCTACAATGAGCAGTTCTTC.

This clone has only one observation. This chain joins TRBV19 and TRBJ2-3; 8 bases are a match to TRBD2. The CDR3 extends over 16 amino acids. Germline-derived CDR1 and CDR2 are LNHDA and SQIVND (reference sequence). V was pared by 0 bases and J by 2 bases, with 4 bases of the junction left unmatched. The CDR3 coding sequence is TGTGCCAGTAGTATAGATATAGCGGGGACCACAGATACGCAGTATTTT. This gives the protein CASSIDIAGTTDTQYF.

The chain uses TRBV28 and TRBJ2-7; TRBD1 matches 7 bases. The CDR3 totals 15 residues. Germline CDR1 and CDR2: MDHEN and SYDVKM. Germline trimming cut 4 bases from V and 8 bases from J; bases unmatched to any gene: 14. CDR3 residues: CASSSLDREATKQYF. The CDR3 coding sequence is TGTGCCAGCAGTTCCCTTGACAGGGAAGCTACGAAGCAGTACTTC.

J is TRBJ2-7 and V is TRBV6-1; D unclear. The germline CDR1 and CDR2 sequences are MNHNS and SASEGT. Trimming shortened V by 4 bases and J by 3 bases, and 10 bases separated the two germline ends. The CDR3 loop spans 13 amino acids. Here the CDR3 reads CASSGSLGYEQYF. The CDR3 nucleotides read TGTGCCAGCAGTGGTAGTCTGGGCTACGAGCAGTACTTC.

The V and J genes are TRBV10-3 and TRBJ1-1; D remains ambiguous. V was trimmed by 1 base and J by 5 bases, leaving 11 bases between them. Per germline, CDR1 ENHRY and CDR2 SYGVKD. The CDR3 covers 14 residues. CDR3 nucleotides: TGTGCCATCAGTGAGTTCGGACTTCGGACTGAAGCTTTCTTT. Its protein is CAISEFGLRTEAFF.

The chain combines TRBV6-1 with TRBJ1-4, with D possibly being TRBD1 (6 bases). This CDR3 is built from 14 residues. V lost 7 bases and J lost 8, with 17 bases in between. CDR1 MNHNS and CDR2 SASEGT come from the germline V gene. Here the CDR3 DNA reads TGTGCCAGCACCACAGGGACCAGGGGAGAAAAACTGTTTTTT. This gives the protein CASTTGTRGEKLFF.

The chain couples TRBV5-1 to TRBJ2-3; D not resolved. Trimming took off 3 bases at V and 5 bases at J, with 13 bases between the two ends. CDR1 is SGHRS and CDR2 is YFSETQ in the germline V gene. CDR3 size: 14 residues. The DNA of the CDR3 is TGCGCCAGCAGCTCCCAAGGACGCCGAGATACGCAGTATTTT. This sequence encodes CASSSQGRRDTQYF.

The chain combines TRBV6-5 with TRBJ2-7, with D hard to call. CDR3 size: 15 residues. V gave up 1 base and J gave up 4 bases, with 14 bases separating them. Germline V gene data show CDR1 as MNHEY and CDR2 as SVGAGI. CDR3 sequence reads: CASSYFLGPKYEQYF. The CDR3 nucleotides are TGTGCCAGCAGTTACTTCCTCGGACCAAAATACGAGCAGTACTTC.

The rearrangement joins TRBV11-2 to TRBJ1-2; D perhaps matches TRBD1 (5 bases). From germline, CDR1 is SGHAT and CDR2 FQNNGV. V gave up 6 bases and J gave up 4 bases, with 21 bases separating them. The CDR3 runs to 16 residues. The CDR3 nucleotides are TGTGCCAGCAGAGTCCCTGCTGGGGCGGAAGGCTATGGCTACACCTTC. This encodes CASRVPAGAEGYGYTF.

V usage is TRBV9 and J usage is TRBJ1-1; D unclear. Germline lookup yields CDR1 SGDLS and CDR2 YYNGEE. The CDR3 loop spans 14 amino acids. V gave up 0 bases and J gave up 0 bases, with 6 bases separating them. This chain's CDR3 is CASSVAPLNTEAFF. The CDR3 DNA reads TGTGCCAGCAGCGTAGCACCCTTGAACACTGAAGCTTTCTTT.

This clone was found a few times. The V and J genes are TRBV2 and TRBJ2-1, with D possibly TRBD2 on 6 matching bases. CDR1 and CDR2 (germline): SNHLY, FYNNEI. There are 12 residues in the CDR3. V lost 4 bases, J lost 5 bases, and 6 bases lay in between. CDR3 nucleotides: TGTGCCAGCAGTGGGGGGGACAATGAGCAGTTCTTC. Translated: CASSGGDNEQFF.

The rearrangement uses TRBV28 and TRBJ2-7, with 12 nucleotides matching TRBD1. Trimming at V came to 5 bases and at J to 4 bases, leaving 9 bases not matched to a gene. This CDR3 region has 16 residues. CDR1 is MDHEN, CDR2 SYDVKM, per germline. CDR3 residues: CASSPWDRGLLYEQYF. The CDR3 DNA reads TGTGCCAGCAGTCCCTGGGACAGGGGGCTCCTTTACGAGCAGTACTTC.

This clone has just one count. V is TRBV28 and J is TRBJ2-1; D call uncertain. V dropped 4 bases and J dropped 0 bases, with 13 bases sitting between them. This CDR3 is built from 16 residues. The germline gives CDR1 MDHEN, CDR2 SYDVKM. The CDR3 sequence is CASSSPRVNSYNEQFF. CDR3 nucleotides: TGTGCCAGCAGTTCGCCTCGGGTTAACTCCTACAATGAGCAGTTCTTC.

This rearrangement joins TRBV6-4 to TRBJ1-1; 8 positions agree with TRBD1. The CDR3 runs 14 residues. Germline V gene data show CDR1 as MRHNA and CDR2 as SNTAGT. The ends lost 5 bases at V and 0 bases at J; junction bases unmatched: 2. The CDR3 is CASSMTGVNTEAFF. In DNA, the CDR3 is TGTGCCAGCAGTATGACAGGGGTGAACACTGAAGCTTTCTTT.

This clone was seen more than once but under ten times. V usage is TRBV19 and J usage is TRBJ1-1; D is unresolved. V shed 3 bases and J shed 6 bases, with 11 bases lying between them. Germline V gene data show CDR1 as LNHDA and CDR2 as SQIVND (reference sequence). The CDR3 loop spans 13 amino acids. The DNA of the CDR3 is TGTGCCAGTAGTATCTCGGGTGGGGCTGAAGCTTTCTTT. Translation: CASSISGGAEAFF.

CDR3: CASSPRSLAGLQRALEQYF. CDR3 nucleotides: TGCGCCAGCAGCCCCCGTTCACTAGCGGGTCTACAAAGGGCACTCGAGCAGTACTTC. The chain carries TRBV23-1 and TRBJ2-7; 9 positions match TRBD2. TRBV23-1 is labeled an ORF, and its function is uncertain. The trim removed 6 bases at V and 6 bases at J, leaving 24 bases unmatched. CDR3 length: 19 residues.

This clone was counted a single time. The chain links TRBV28 to TRBJ2-7; 11 positions agree with TRBD2. Germline V gene data show CDR1 as MDHEN and CDR2 as SYDVKM. The CDR3 is 14 amino acids. J gave up 4 bases and V 6 bases, and 5 bases lay outside the gene matches. The CDR3: CASRHGTSGYEQYF. The CDR3 region has the DNA TGTGCCAGCAGACACGGGACTAGCGGTTACGAGCAGTACTTC.

V usage is TRBV5-1 and J usage is TRBJ2-1, with 10 bases identical to TRBD2. The CDR3 length is 14 residues. CDR1 is SGHRS and CDR2 is YFSETQ in the germline V gene. Losses at the gene ends were 4 bases for V and 6 bases for J; bases not matched to a gene: 4. The CDR3 sequence: CASSEGLAINEQFF. CDR3 nucleotides: TGCGCCAGCAGCGAGGGACTAGCGATCAATGAGCAGTTCTTC.

The V call is TRBV6-5, the J call TRBJ2-7, with 11 positions matching TRBD1. The CDR3 extends over 15 amino acids. With V trimmed by 4 bases and J by 2 bases, 4 bases remained unmatched. The germline CDR1 and CDR2 sequences are MNHEY and SVGAGI. CDR3: CASSSRDRGTYEQYF. The CDR3 DNA is TGTGCCAGCAGTTCCCGGGACAGGGGGACCTACGAGCAGTACTTC.

This clone was counted only a few times. The rearrangement uses TRBV2 and TRBJ1-6; D gene uncertain. Germline CDR1 SNHLY, CDR2 FYNNEI. The V end lost 11 bases, the J end lost 4 bases, and 12 bases lay between the germline ends. The CDR3 spans 13 residues. CDR3 protein: CAGCPDYNSPLHF. CDR3 bases: TGTGCCGGGTGTCCAGATTATAATTCACCCCTCCACTTT. The variable domain in full, completed from reference TRBV2 and TRBJ1-6, reads EPEVTQTPSHQVTQMGQEVILRCVPISNHLYFYWYRQILGQKVEFLVSFYNNEISEKSEIFDDQFSVERPDGSNFTLKIRSTKLEDSAMYFCAGCPDYNSPLHFGNGTRLTVT.

V usage is TRBV11-3 and J usage is TRBJ1-2; D is uncertain. The V end lost 1 base, the J end lost 7 bases, and 13 bases lay between the germline ends. The CDR3 extends over 14 amino acids. Looked up from germline, CDR1 is SGHNT and CDR2 is YENEEA. The CDR3: CASSLGVGRSGYTF. Written as DNA, the CDR3 is TGTGCCAGCAGCTTAGGAGTGGGGAGGAGTGGCTACACCTTC.